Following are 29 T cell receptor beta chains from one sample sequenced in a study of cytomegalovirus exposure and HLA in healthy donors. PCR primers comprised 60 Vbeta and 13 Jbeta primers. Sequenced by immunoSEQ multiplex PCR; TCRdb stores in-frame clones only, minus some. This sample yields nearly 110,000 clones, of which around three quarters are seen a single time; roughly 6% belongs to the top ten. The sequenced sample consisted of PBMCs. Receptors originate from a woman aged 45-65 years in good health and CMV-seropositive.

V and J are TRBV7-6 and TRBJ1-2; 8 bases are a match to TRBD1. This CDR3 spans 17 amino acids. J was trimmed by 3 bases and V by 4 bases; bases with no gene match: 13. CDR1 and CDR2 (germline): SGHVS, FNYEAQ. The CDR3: CASSSYDPGQGDYGYTF. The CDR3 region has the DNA TGTGCCAGCAGCTCTTACGACCCAGGACAGGGAGACTATGGCTACACCTTC. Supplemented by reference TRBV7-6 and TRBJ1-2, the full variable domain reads GAGVSQSPRYKVTKRGQDVALRCDPISGHVSLYWYRQALGQGPEFLTYFNYEAQQDKSGLPNDRFSAERPEGSISTLTIQRTEQRDSAMYRCASSSYDPGQGDYGYTFGSGTRLTVV.

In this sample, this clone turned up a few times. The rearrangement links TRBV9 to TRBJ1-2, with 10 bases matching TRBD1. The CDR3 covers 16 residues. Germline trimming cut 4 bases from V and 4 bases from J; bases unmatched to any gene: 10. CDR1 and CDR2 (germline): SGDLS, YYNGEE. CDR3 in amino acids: CASSPGQGGTPYGYTF. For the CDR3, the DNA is TGTGCCAGCAGCCCAGGACAGGGGGGCACCCCCTATGGCTACACCTTC.

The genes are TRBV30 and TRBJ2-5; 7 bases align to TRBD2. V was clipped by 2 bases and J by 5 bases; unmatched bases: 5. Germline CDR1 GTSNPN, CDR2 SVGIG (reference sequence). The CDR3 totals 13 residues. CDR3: CAWSPGLVETQYF. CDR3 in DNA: TGTGCCTGGAGTCCTGGACTAGTGGAGACCCAGTACTTC.

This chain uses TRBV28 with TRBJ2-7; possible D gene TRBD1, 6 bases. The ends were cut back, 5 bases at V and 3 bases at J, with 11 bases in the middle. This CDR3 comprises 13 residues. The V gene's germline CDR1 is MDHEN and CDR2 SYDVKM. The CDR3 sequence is CASSVPGHYEQYF. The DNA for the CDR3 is TGTGCCAGCAGTGTCCCGGGACACTACGAGCAGTACTTC.

CDR3 region: CASSNGLTDTQYF. Written as DNA, the CDR3 is TGTGCCAGCAGTAACGGACTGACAGATACGCAGTATTTT. This chain joins TRBV6-6 and TRBJ2-3; possible D gene TRBD2, 5 bases. Germline-derived CDR1 and CDR2 are MNHNY and SVGAGI (reference sequence). The CDR3 is made up of 13 amino acids. Trimming removed 5 bases at V and 3 bases at J, with 9 bases between.

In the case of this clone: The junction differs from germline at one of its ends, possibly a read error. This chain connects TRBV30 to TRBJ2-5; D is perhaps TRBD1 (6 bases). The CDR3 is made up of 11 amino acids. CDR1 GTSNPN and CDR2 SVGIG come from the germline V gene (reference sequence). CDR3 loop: CAWTAGDTRYF. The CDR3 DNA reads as TGTGCCTGGACCGCCGGGGACACCCGGTACTTC.

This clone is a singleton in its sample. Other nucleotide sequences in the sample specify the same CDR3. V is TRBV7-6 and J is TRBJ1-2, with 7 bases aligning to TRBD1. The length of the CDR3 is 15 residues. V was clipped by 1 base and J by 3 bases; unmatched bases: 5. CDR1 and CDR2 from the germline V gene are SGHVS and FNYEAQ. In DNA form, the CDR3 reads TGTGCCAGCAGCTTAGGAGCAGGGGGTGACTATGGCTACACCTTC. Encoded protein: CASSLGAGGDYGYTF.

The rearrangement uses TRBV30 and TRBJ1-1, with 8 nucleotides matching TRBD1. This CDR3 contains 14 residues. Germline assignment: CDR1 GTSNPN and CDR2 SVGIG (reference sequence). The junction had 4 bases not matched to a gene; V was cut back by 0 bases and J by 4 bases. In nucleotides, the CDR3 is TGTGCCTGGAGTGTGGACAGGGTCATCACTGAAGCTTTCTTT. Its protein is CAWSVDRVITEAFF. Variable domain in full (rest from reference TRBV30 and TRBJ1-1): SQTIHQWPATLVQPVGSPLSLECTVEGTSNPNLYWYRQAAGRGLQLLFYSVGIGQISSEVPQNLSASRPQDRQFILSSKKLLLSDSGFYLCAWSVDRVITEAFFGQGTRLTVV.

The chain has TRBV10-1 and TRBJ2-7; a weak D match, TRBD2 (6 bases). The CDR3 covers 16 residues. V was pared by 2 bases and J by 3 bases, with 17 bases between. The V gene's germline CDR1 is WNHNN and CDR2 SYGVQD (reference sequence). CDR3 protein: CASSERGSGDIYEQYF. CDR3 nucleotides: TGCGCCAGCAGTGAGCGCGGTAGCGGAGATATCTACGAGCAGTACTTC.

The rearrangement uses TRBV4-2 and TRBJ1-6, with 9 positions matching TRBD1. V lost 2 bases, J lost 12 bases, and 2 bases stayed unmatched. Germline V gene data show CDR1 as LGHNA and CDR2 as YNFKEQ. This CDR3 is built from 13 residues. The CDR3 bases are TGTGCCAGCAGCCAAACAGGGGGCATACCCCTCCACTTT. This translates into CASSQTGGIPLHF.

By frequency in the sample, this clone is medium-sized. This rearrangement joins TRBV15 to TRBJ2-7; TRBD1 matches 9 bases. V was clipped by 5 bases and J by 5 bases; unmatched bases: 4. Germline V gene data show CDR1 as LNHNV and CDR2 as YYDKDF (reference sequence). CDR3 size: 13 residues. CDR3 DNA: TGTGCCACCAGCCGGGACAGGGCACACGAGCAGTACTTC. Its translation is CATSRDRAHEQYF.

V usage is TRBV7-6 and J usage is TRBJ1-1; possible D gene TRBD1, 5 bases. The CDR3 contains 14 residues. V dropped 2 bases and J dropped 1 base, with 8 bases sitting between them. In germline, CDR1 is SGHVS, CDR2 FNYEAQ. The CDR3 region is CASSLTGPNTEAFF. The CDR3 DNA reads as TGTGCCAGCAGCTTAACAGGACCGAACACTGAAGCTTTCTTT.

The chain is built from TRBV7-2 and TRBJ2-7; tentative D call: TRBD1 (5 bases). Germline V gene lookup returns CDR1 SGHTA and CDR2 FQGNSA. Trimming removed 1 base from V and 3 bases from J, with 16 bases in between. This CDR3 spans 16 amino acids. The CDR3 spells CASSLGGLRQVYEQYF. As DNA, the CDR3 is TGTGCCAGCAGCTTAGGGGGCCTGAGACAAGTCTACGAGCAGTACTTC.

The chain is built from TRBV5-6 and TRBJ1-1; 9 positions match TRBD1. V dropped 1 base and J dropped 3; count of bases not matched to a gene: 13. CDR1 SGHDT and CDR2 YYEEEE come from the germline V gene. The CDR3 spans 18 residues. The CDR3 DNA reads TGTGCCAGCAGCTTGTCTTACGGGACAGGGCTGGCGGACACTGAAGCTTTCTTT. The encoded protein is CASSLSYGTGLADTEAFF.

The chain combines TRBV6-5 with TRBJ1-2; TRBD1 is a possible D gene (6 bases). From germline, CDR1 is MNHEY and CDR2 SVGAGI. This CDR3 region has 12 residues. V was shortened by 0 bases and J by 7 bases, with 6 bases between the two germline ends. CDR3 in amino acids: CASSYSGGGYTF. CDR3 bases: TGTGCCAGCAGTTACTCAGGGGGTGGCTACACCTTC.

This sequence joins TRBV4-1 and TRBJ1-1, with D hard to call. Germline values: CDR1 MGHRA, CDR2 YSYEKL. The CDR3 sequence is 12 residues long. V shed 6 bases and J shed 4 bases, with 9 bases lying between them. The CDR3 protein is CASREGGTEAFF. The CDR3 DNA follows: TGCGCCAGCAGGGAGGGAGGCACTGAAGCTTTCTTT.

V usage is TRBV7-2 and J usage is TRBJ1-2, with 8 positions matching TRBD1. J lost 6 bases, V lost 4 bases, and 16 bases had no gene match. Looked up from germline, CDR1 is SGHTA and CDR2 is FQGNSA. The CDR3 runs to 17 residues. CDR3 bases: TGTGCCAGCAGCTACCGACAGGGGCAGGTTCGCGGGGATGGCTACACCTTC. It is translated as CASSYRQGQVRGDGYTF.

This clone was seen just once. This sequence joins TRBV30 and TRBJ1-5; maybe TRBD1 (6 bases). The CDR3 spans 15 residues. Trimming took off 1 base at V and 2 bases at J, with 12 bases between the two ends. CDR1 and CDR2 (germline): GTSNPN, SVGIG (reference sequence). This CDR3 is CAWSEGGVGNQPQHF. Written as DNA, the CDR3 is TGTGCCTGGAGTGAAGGGGGAGTGGGCAATCAGCCCCAGCATTTT.

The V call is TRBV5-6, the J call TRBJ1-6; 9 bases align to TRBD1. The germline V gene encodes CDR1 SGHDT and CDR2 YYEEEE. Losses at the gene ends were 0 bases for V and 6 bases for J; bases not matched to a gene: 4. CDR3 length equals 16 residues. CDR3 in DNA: TGTGCCAGCAGCTTGGCACAGGGGGCAGGTAATTCACCCCTCCACTTT. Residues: CASSLAQGAGNSPLHF.

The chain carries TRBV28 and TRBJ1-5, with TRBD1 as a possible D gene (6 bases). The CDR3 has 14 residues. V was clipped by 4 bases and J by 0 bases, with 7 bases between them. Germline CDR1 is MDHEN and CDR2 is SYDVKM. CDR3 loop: CASSWTVSNQPQHF. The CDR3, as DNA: TGTGCCAGCAGTTGGACAGTTAGCAATCAGCCCCAGCATTTT.

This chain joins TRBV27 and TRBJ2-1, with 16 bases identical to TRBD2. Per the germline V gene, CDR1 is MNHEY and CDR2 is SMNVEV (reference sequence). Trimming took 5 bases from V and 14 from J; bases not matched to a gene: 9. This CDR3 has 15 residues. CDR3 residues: CASSGGTSGGAWEFF. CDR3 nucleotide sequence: TGTGCCAGCAGTGGAGGGACTAGCGGGGGGGCGTGGGAGTTCTTC.

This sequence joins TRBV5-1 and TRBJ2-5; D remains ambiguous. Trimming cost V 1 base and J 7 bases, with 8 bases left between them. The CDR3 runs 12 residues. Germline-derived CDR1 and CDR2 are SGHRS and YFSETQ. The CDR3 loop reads CASSLFNGTQYF. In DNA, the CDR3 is TGCGCCAGCAGCTTGTTTAACGGGACCCAGTACTTC.

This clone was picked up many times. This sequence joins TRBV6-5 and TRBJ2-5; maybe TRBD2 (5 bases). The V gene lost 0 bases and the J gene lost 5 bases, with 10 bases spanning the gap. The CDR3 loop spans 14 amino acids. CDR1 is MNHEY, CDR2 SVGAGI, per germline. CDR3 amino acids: CASSYSPSYETQYF. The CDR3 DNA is TGTGCCAGCAGTTACTCACCTAGCTACGAGACCCAGTACTTC.

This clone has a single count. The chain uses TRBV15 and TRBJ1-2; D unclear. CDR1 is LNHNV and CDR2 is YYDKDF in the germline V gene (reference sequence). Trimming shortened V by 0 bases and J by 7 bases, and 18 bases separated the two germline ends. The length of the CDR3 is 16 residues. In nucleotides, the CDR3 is TGTGCCACCAGCAGAGATCGGTTAGGAGAAAATGGTGGCTACACCTTC. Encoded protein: CATSRDRLGENGGYTF.

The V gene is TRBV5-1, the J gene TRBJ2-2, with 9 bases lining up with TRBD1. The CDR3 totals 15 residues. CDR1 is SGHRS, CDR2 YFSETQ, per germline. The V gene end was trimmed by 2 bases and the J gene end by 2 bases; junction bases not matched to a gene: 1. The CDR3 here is CASSFTGGNTGELFF. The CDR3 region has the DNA TGCGCCAGCAGCTTTACAGGGGGCAACACCGGGGAGCTGTTTTTT.

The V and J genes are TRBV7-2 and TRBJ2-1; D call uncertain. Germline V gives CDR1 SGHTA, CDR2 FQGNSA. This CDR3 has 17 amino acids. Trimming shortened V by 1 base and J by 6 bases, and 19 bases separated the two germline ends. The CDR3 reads CASSLVPNGASGNEQFF. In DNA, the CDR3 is TGTGCCAGCAGCTTAGTACCGAACGGAGCATCGGGCAATGAGCAGTTCTTC.

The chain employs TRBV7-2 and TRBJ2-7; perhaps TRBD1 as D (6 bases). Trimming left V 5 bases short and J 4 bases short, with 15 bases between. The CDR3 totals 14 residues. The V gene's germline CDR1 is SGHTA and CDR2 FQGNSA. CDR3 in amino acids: CASSPDSARYEQYF. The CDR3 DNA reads TGTGCCAGCAGCCCGGACAGCGCGCGTTACGAGCAGTACTTC.

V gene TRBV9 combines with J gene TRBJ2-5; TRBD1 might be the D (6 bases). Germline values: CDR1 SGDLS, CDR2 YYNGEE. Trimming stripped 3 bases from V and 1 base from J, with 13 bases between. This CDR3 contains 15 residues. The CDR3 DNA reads TGTGCCAGCAGCGCTAGGGGGACCGTCCAAGAGACCCAGTACTTC. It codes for CASSARGTVQETQYF.

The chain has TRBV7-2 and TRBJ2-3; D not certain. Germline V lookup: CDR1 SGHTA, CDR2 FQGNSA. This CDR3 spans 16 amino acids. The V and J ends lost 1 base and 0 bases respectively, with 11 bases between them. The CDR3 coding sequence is TGTGCCAGCAGCTTAGTACTCCCCCAAAGCACAGATACGCAGTATTTT. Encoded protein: CASSLVLPQSTDTQYF.